One T cell receptor beta chain is described in this entry. Clones were sequenced by immunoSEQ multiplex PCR, and TCRdb holds only the in-frame ones, with some missing. The sample yields approximately 70,000 clones, 80% to 95% seen once. V lost 2 bases and J lost 5; bases outside the gene matches: 4. Germline lookup yields CDR1 MNHEY and CDR2 SVGAGI. The CDR3 runs to 14 residues. The data are from a study of graft-versus-host responses after intestinal transplantation. The chain carries TRBV6-5 and TRBJ2-7, with 9 bases identical to TRBD1. The clonotype originates from a human patient who received an intestinal transplant, so some T cells may come from the graft donor. This sample comprised bone marrow, obtained almost 750 days after intestinal transplantation. CDR3 in amino acids: CASSYRDRVNEQYF. CDR3 coding DNA: TGTGCCAGCAGTTACCGGGACAGGGTTAACGAGCAGTACTTC.